This T cell receptor (beta chain) appears in the sequencing data of a study of control samples from healthy donors and cancer patients. There are 17 residues in the CDR3. Germline V gene data show CDR1 as KGHSH and CDR2 as LQKENI. With 3 bases clipped from V and 9 bases from J, the junction kept 14 bases outside the gene matches. Method: immunoSEQ multiplex PCR; TCRdb's copy keeps in-frame clones and lacks some. Here the sample spans over 100,000 clones, about nine tenths being singletons. The TCR originated in a human donor in good health. The donor label of this sample is uncertain. V is TRBV18 and J is TRBJ2-1, with 10 nucleotides matching TRBD2. The specimen was blood. The CDR3: CASSPRSGGAKNSEQFF. For the CDR3, the DNA is TGTGCCAGCTCACCCAGGAGCGGGGGGGCCAAGAACAGTGAGCAGTTCTTC.